This T cell receptor (beta chain) came from a study of cytomegalovirus exposure and HLA in healthy donors. Broader study findings: Published work reported that the classifier diagnosed cytomegalovirus status with high specificity and sensitivity.

This CDR3 comprises 14 residues. Germline CDR1 SGHDN, CDR2 FVKESK. V shed 4 bases and J shed 4 bases, with 13 bases lying between them. 60 Vbeta and 13 Jbeta primers were used in PCR. Clones were sequenced by immunoSEQ multiplex PCR, and TCRdb holds only the in-frame ones, with some missing. The table for this sample gives about 160,000 clones. Turning to this clone: Its antigen remains unidentified.

The chain couples TRBV14 to TRBJ1-1; maybe TRBD1 (6 bases). The receptor's source is a man between 25 and 39 years old in good health and CMV-seronegative. The sequencing sample was made of PBMCs. CDR3 nucleotide sequence: TGTGCCAGCAGCCGAACAGGGCTGGTCACTGAAGCTTTCTTT. It yields the protein CASSRTGLVTEAFF.